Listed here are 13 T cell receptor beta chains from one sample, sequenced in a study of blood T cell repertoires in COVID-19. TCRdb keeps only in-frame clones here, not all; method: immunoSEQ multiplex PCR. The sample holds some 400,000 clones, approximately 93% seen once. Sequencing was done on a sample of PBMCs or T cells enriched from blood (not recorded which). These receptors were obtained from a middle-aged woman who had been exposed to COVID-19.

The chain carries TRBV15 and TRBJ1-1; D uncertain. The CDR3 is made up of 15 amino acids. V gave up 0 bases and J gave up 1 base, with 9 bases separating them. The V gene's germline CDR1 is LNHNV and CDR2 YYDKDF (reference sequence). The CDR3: CATSRDYGGNTEAFF. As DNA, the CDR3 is TGTGCCACCAGCAGAGATTATGGAGGGAACACTGAAGCTTTCTTT.

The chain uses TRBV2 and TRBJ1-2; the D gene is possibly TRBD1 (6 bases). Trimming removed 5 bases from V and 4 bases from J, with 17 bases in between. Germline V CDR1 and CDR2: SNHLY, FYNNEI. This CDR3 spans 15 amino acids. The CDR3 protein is CASSPSGGSVYGYTF. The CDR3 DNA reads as TGTGCCAGCAGTCCTTCGGGGGGCAGTGTCTATGGCTACACCTTC.

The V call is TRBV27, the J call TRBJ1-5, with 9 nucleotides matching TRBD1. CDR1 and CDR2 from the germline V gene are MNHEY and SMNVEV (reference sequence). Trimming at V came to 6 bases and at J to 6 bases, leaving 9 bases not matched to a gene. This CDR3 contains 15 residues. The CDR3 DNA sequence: TGTGCCAGCAGGTTGAACAGGGGGCAAGGTCAGCCCCAGCATTTT. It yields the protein CASRLNRGQGQPQHF.

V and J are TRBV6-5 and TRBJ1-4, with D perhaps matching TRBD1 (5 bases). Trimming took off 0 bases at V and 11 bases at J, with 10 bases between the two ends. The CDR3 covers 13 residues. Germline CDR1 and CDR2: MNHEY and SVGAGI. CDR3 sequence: CASSYSSGGKLFF. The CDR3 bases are TGTGCCAGCAGTTACTCATCGGGGGGGAAACTGTTTTTT.

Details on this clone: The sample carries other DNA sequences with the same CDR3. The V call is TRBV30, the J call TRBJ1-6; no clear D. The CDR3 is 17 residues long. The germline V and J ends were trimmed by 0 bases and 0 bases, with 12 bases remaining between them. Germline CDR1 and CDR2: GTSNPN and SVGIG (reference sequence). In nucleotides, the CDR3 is TGTGCCTGGAGTGTCGGGCGGACTAGCTCCTATAATTCACCCCTCCACTTT. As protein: CAWSVGRTSSYNSPLHF.

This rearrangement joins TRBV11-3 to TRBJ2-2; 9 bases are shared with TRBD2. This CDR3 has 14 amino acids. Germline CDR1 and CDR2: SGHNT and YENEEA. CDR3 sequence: CAASLAGSTGELFF. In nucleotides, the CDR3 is TGTGCAGCCAGCCTAGCGGGGTCTACCGGGGAGCTGTTTTTT.

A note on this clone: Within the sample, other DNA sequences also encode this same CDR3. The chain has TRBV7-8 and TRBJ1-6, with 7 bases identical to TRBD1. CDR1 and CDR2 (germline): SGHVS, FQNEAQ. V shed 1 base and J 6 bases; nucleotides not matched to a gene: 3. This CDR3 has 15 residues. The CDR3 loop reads CASSLGQGGNSPLHF. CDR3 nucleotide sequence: TGTGCCAGCAGCTTAGGACAGGGTGGTAATTCACCCCTCCACTTT.

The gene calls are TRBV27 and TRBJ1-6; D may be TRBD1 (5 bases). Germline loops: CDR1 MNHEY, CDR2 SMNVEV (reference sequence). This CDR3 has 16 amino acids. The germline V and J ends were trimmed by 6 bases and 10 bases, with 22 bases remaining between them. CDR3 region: CASRVDPGPGASPLHF. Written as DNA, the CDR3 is TGTGCCAGCAGGGTCGATCCGGGACCGGGAGCCTCACCCCTCCACTTT.

CDR3 nucleotide sequence: TGTGCCAGCAGCTTAGAAGGACTAGCGGGGTTCTACGAGCAGTACTTC. Encoded protein: CASSLEGLAGFYEQYF. The rearrangement joins TRBV7-8 to TRBJ2-7, with 12 bases fitting TRBD2. The CDR3 spans 16 residues. V shed 1 base, J shed 3 bases, and the junction held 4 bases outside the gene matches. From germline, CDR1 is SGHVS and CDR2 FQNEAQ.

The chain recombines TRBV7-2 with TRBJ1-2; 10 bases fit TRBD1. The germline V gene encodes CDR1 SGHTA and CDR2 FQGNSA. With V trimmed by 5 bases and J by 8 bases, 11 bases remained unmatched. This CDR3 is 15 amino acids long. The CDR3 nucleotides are TGTGCCAGCAGCCCCTGGACAGGGGGGAGTTGGGGCTACACCTTC. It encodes CASSPWTGGSWGYTF. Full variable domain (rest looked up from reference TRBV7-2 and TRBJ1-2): GAGVSQSPSNKVTEKGKDVELRCDPISGHTALYWYRQSLGQGLEFLIYFQGNSAPDKSGLPSDRFSAERTGGSVSTLTIQRTQQEDSAVYLCASSPWTGGSWGYTFGSGTRLTVV.

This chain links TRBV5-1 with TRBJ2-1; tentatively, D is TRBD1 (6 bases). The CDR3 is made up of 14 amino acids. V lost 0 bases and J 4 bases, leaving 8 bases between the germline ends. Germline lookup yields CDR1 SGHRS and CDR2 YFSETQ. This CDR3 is CASSLAGVYNEQFF. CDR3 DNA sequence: TGCGCCAGCAGCTTGGCAGGGGTGTACAATGAGCAGTTCTTC.

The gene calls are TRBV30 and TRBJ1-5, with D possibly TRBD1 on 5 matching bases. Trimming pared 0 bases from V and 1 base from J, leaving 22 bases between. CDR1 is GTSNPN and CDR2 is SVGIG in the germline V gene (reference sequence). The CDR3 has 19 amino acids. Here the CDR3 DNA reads TGTGCCTGGAGTGTACCGCGCGGGGGTGTGAAGGGAAGCAATCAGCCCCAGCATTTT. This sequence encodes CAWSVPRGGVKGSNQPQHF.

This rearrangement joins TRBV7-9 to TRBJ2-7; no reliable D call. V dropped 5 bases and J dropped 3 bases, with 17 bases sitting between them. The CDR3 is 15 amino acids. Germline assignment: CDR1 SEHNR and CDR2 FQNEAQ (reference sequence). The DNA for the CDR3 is TGTGCCAGCAGCCCCTTTTCGAAGTCGGGCTACGAGCAGTACTTC. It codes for CASSPFSKSGYEQYF.